The entry that follows covers one T cell receptor (beta chain) sequence. Per the study methods: By means of reference gene primer amplification, nucleated cell counts were estimated. Generated by immunoSEQ multiplex PCR, the TCRdb table keeps only in-frame clones and is missing some. That table gives V, J and clone size, and the DNA gave D and trimming. This table has 150,000 to 200,000 clones, 88% appearing once. The data stem from a study of blood T cell repertoires in COVID-19. As for the study in general: Sites across the United States, Italy and Spain contributed samples from acute and convalescent COVID-19. PBMCs, B-cell-depleted T cells, or T cells provided the cDNA or gDNA that made up the material.

V lost 6 bases to trimming and J lost 7 bases, with 9 bases between them. This CDR3 spans 11 amino acids. Per the germline V gene, CDR1 is SNHLY and CDR2 is FYNNEI. Sequencing used peripheral blood. V usage is TRBV2 and J usage is TRBJ1-2, with a possible D match to TRBD1 (5 bases). This TCR was recovered from a human donor in a cohort sampled during active COVID-19. The CDR3 region has the DNA TGTGCCAGCAGGGTGACAGTTGGCTACACCTTC. Its protein is CASRVTVGYTF.